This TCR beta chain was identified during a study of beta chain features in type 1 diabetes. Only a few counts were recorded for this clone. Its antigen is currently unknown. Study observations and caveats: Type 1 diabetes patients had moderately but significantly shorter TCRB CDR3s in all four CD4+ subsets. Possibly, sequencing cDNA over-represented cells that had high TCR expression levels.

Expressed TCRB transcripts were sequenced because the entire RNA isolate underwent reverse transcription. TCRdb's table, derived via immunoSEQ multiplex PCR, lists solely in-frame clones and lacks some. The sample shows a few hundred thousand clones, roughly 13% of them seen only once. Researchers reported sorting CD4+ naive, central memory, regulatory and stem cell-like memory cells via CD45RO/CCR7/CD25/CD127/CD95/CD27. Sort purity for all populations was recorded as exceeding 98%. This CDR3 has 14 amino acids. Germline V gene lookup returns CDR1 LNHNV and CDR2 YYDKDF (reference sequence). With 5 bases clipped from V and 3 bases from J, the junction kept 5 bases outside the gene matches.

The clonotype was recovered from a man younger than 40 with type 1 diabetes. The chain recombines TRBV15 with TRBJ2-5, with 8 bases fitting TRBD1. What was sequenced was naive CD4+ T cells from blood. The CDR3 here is CATSYMDREETQYF. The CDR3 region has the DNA TGTGCCACCAGCTATATGGACAGGGAAGAGACCCAGTACTTC. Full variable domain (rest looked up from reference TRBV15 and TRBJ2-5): DAMVIQNPRYQVTQFGKPVTLSCSQTLNHNVMYWYQQKSSQAPKLLFHYYDKDFNNEADTPDNFQSRRPNTSFCFLDIRSPGLGDTAMYLCATSYMDREETQYFGPGTRLLVL.